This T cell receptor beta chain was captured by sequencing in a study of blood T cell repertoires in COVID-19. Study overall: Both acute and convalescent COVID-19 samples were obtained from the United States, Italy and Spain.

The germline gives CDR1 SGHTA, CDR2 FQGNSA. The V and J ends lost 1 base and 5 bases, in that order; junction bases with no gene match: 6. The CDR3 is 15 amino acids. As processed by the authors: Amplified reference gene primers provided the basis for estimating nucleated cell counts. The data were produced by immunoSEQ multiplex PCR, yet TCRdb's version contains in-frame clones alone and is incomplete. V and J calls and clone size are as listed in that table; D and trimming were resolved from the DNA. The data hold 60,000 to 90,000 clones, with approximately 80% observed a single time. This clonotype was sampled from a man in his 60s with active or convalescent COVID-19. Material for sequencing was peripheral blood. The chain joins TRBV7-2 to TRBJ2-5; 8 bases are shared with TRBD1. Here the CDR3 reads CASSLEAQGGETQYF. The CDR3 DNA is TGTGCCAGCAGCTTAGAGGCACAGGGGGGTGAGACCCAGTACTTC.